The present entry profiles one T cell receptor beta chain with its context. Its antigen is still unknown. No quality values exist for individual bases; no much larger clone is one base distant. V is cut by 3 bases and J by 3 bases, and the space between the germline ends is 12 bases. The CDR3 runs 15 residues from the cysteine to the phenylalanine. Only the CDR3 portion is preserved as DNA: 45 bases, with reading frame beginning at the first base. According to the germline V gene, CDR1 reads SGHAT and CDR2 reads FQNNGV. This record comes from a study of Ad26.COV2.S vaccination and SARS-CoV-2 variants (dated by TCRdb to about 2021). With regard to the full study: Donors in the vaccine arm were drawn from COV1001, a phase I-IIa trial of Ad26.COV2.S in healthy adults that was multicentre, randomized, double-blind and placebo-controlled. Ad26.COV2.S was administered intramuscularly at 5 x 10^10 or 1 x 10^11 viral particles, either as a single shot or as two shots given 56 days apart. Trial participants were randomized into five groups of five: low-dose or high-dose Ad26.COV2.S given once or twice, or placebo on both occasions. The specificity and breadth of SARS-CoV-2-reactive T cell receptors after Ad26.COV2.S vaccination were assessed by TCRbeta repertoire sequencing. Blinding of investigators to trial group allocation was maintained during experiments and outcome assessment. A total of 32 samples were included in the TCR-sequenced set, comprising about 20 Ad26.COV2.S vaccine recipients, 5 placebo recipients and 8 SARS-CoV-2 convalescent individuals. The research as a whole found: After vaccination, substantial breadth of spike-specific CD8+ and CD4+ T cell responses was reported. The study was not powered to compare responses between vaccine doses or regimens. Comparable non-spike TCR breadth was observed between vaccine and placebo recipients, consistent with only spike being contained in the vaccine. Ad26.COV2.S recipients had higher spike-specific TCR breadth than placebo recipients (P = 0.0014). The authors noted that the TCR breadth and depth analyses may have underestimated total T cell responses.

TCRbeta CDR3 regions were sequenced with the immunoSEQ Assay. After extraction, genomic DNA underwent amplification by bias-controlled multiplex PCR, followed by high-throughput sequencing. Turning to the authors' computational methods: To quantify the absolute abundance of every unique TCRbeta CDR3 region, sequences were collapsed and filtered. T cell fraction was estimated by normalizing TCRbeta template counts to usable DNA, which was measured by amplifying reference genes present in all nucleated cells. Repertoire TCRs were annotated as SARS-CoV-2-specific when V gene, CDR3 amino acid sequence and J gene were exactly matched to a known reactive TCR set. The reference SARS-CoV-2 TCR set came from MIRA and was filtered for enrichment in COVID-19-positive ImmuneCODE repertoires, removing public or cross-reactive TCRs. Based on the MIRA antigens, annotated TCRs were further analysed at the level of specific ORF or position within ORF. Breadth was defined as annotated unique rearrangements over total unique productive rearrangements; depth was the summed frequency of those rearrangements. TCR breadth was compared between groups using two-sided Wilcoxon rank-sum tests. TCRdb carries this immuneACCESS record with in-frame sequences only. Its versions omit some clonotypes, under half of them owing to an unresolved V gene in the studies checked, with the rest unexplained. V and J calls and clone size are copied from that table; D and trimming were computed from the DNA. A total of about 680,000 clones appear in this sample, 70% to 90% of them only once. The top ten constitute 1.5% of the sample.

The treatment or condition label of this sample denotes: some 20 received Ad26.COV2.S at low or high dose, single or two shots; about 5 received placebo; per-sample allocation not given. Repertoires of vaccine and placebo recipients were sequenced from samples taken on day 63 after the first injection. Cohort 1b enrolled fewer than 30 adults aged 18-55 years at a single site in Boston, USA, between 29 July and 7 August 2020. Ad26.COV2.S was a replication-incompetent adenovirus type 26 vector expressing a prefusion-stabilized SARS-CoV-2 spike protein from the original Wuhan strain. The clonotype comes from a person between 18 and 59 years old who received the Ad26.COV2.S COVID-19 vaccine or a placebo. Here the sequenced sample was peripheral blood, taken in a trial of Ad26.COV2.S vaccine versus placebo. Recombination joined TRBV11-2 with TRBJ2-1, with the D segment identity uncertain. CDR3 protein: CASSFEARSYNEQFF. The nucleotides read TGTGCCAGCAGCTTTGAAGCGCGGAGCTACAATGAGCAGTTCTTC.